The source of this T cell receptor beta chain is a study of glioma-infiltrating T cells after dendritic cell vaccination. Input was approximately 2.1 ug genomic DNA, or all available if less. Clones were sequenced by immunoSEQ multiplex PCR, and TCRdb holds only the in-frame ones, with some missing. The sample yields 65,000 to 80,000 clones, 65% to 90% seen once. CDR3 length: 16 amino acids. The germline V gene encodes CDR1 KGHSH and CDR2 LQKENI. V shed 4 bases, J shed 2 bases, and the junction held 10 bases outside the gene matches. The sequenced sample was blood, obtained before dendritic cell vaccination. This TCR derives from a human donor with glioblastoma. The V call is TRBV18, the J call TRBJ1-2, with TRBD1 matching 7 bases. The CDR3 spells CASSLNEGQRNYGYTF. As DNA, the CDR3 is TGTGCCAGCTCACTGAACGAGGGACAGCGGAACTATGGCTACACCTTC. The full variable domain, rest sourced from reference TRBV18 and TRBJ1-2, is NAGVMQNPRHLVRRRGQEARLRCSPMKGHSHVYWYRQLPEEGLKFMVYLQKENIIDESGMPKERFSAEFPKEGPSILRIQQVVRGDSAAYFCASSLNEGQRNYGYTFGSGTRLTVV.